This T cell receptor (beta chain) was identified during a study of blood T cell repertoires in COVID-19. Study-level information: Acute-phase and convalescent COVID-19 samples originated in the United States, Italy and Spain. Nucleic acid was either cDNA or gDNA, and it came from T cells, B-cell-depleted T cells, or PBMCs.

Germline assignment: CDR1 SGDLS and CDR2 YYNGEE. CDR3 size: 13 residues. With regard to this clone: The germline gene is not matched at one end of the junction; a read error may be the cause.

Authors' methods: Scientists estimated how many nucleated cells there were by amplifying reference gene primers. Using immunoSEQ multiplex PCR, the repertoire was profiled, and TCRdb retains in-frame clones only, with some absent. V, J and clone size were drawn from that table, and D and trimming were deduced from the DNA. This sample has 150,000 to 180,000 clones, with 75% to 85% found just once. Material for sequencing was peripheral blood. The TCR sequence derives from a woman between 55 and 75 years old with COVID-19, enrolled during active disease. The rearrangement joins TRBV9 to TRBJ1-2, with 9 bases fitting TRBD1. This chain's CDR3 is CASTVQGASGYTF. CDR3 in DNA: TGTGCCAGCACCGTACAGGGGGCGAGTGGCTACACCTTC.